The 6 T cell receptor beta chains given below trace back to one sample, sequenced in a study of blood T cell repertoires in COVID-19. Sequenced by immunoSEQ multiplex PCR; TCRdb stores in-frame clones only, minus some. Here the sample spans 200,000 to 300,000 clones, around 87% being singletons. Specimen: peripheral blood. The receptors here all came from a woman aged 45-65 years with acute or convalescent COVID-19.

This clone was seen only once. The J gene is TRBJ2-5, the V gene TRBV6-1; 8 positions match TRBD1. This CDR3 has 16 residues. CDR1 and CDR2 (germline): MNHNS, SASEGT. J was trimmed by 1 base and V by 1 base; bases with no gene match: 5. For the CDR3, the DNA is TGTGCCAGCAGTGAAGTGACAGGGGCCCCCCAAGAGACCCAGTACTTC. This gives the protein CASSEVTGAPQETQYF.

Concerning this clone: Other DNA sequences in the same sample also yield this CDR3. The chain recombines TRBV3-1 (or the pseudogene TRBV3-2) with TRBJ2-1, with 7 positions matching TRBD2. V lost 2 bases, J lost 13 bases, and 8 bases stayed unmatched. The germline V gene has CDR1 LGHDT and CDR2 YNNKEL (reference sequence). The CDR3 spans 13 residues. CDR3 sequence: CASSQRSGIGQFF. Here the CDR3 DNA reads TGTGCCAGCAGCCAACGGAGCGGGATCGGCCAGTTCTTC.

The chain links TRBV18 to TRBJ1-1; 8 bases agree with TRBD1. The CDR3 loop spans 11 amino acids. Germline values: CDR1 KGHSH, CDR2 LQKENI. Losses at the gene ends were 3 bases for V and 11 bases for J; bases not matched to a gene: 2. This CDR3 reads CASSPTGEAFF. DNA for the CDR3: TGTGCCAGCTCACCGACAGGGGAGGCTTTCTTT.

The chain combines TRBV5-1 with TRBJ1-5; D not certain. The CDR3 has 15 amino acids. Deletions cut 0 bases from V and 3 bases from J, with 10 bases between. Germline CDR1 and CDR2: SGHRS and YFSETQ. This CDR3 reads CASSLGLADNQPQHF. The CDR3, as DNA: TGCGCCAGCAGCTTGGGGCTAGCTGACAATCAGCCCCAGCATTTT.

This chain uses TRBV7-2 with TRBJ1-5; TRBD1 agrees at 9 bases. Germline V CDR1 and CDR2: SGHTA, FQGNSA. The ends lost 1 base at V and 5 bases at J; junction bases unmatched: 6. This CDR3 is built from 16 residues. CDR3 protein: CASSLVGTGSHQPQHF. CDR3 bases: TGTGCCAGCAGCTTAGTGGGGACAGGGAGCCATCAGCCCCAGCATTTT.

This chain joins TRBV9 and TRBJ2-3; 11 nucleotides match TRBD2. The CDR3 covers 16 residues. The ends lost 0 bases at V and 4 bases at J; junction bases unmatched: 4. Germline V gives CDR1 SGDLS, CDR2 YYNGEE. CDR3 DNA sequence: TGTGCCAGCAGCGTAGTACTAGCGGGAGTTGCAGATACGCAGTATTTT. It yields the protein CASSVVLAGVADTQYF.